This T cell receptor (beta chain) is from a study of cytomegalovirus exposure and HLA in healthy donors. On this clone itself: As yet, its antigen is unknown.

This PCR relied on a set of 60 Vbeta primers and 13 Jbeta primers. The repertoire was sequenced with immunoSEQ multiplex PCR; TCRdb's copy has only in-frame clones and lacks some. The data show roughly 70,000 clones, with around 81% seen just once and 6.3% held by the top ten. Germline V CDR1 and CDR2: GTSNPN, SVGIG (reference sequence). CDR3 size: 15 residues. V was clipped by 5 bases and J by 6 bases; unmatched bases: 15. Study results and limitations: Presence/absence analyses supposed approximately even sequencing depth among donors. It was 160 or so TCR beta chains that were listed as cytomegalovirus-associated. Several top significant clusters appeared, in a later analysis, to be linked to common viral pathogens. A later examination showed that TCR association rates differed by HLA locus, with DRB1 most and HLA-C fewest.

The chain uses TRBV30 and TRBJ1-2; 7 nucleotides match TRBD1. The sequence was collected from a man aged 50 to 59 in good health and CMV-seronegative. The specimen was PBMCs. This chain's CDR3 is CAWGWWTGAAHGYTF. CDR3 DNA sequence: TGTGCCTGGGGGTGGTGGACAGGCGCTGCCCATGGCTACACCTTC.